A selection of T cell receptor beta chains follows, all from one sample in a study of T cells expressing NK-cell markers. TCRdb reworked the 5' RACE reads into one entry per CDR3 protein, no DNA. Reported are about 550,000 distinct CDR3 sequences; the ten largest clones contain around 3.3%. The specimen was blood T cells: a sorted CD56 or NKG2C T cell subset, CD4+ or CD8+ T cells, or bulk PBMC T cells (not recorded which). Source of these receptors: a man aged 18 to 35 in good health. Both conserved end residues are part of each CDR3.

cdr3_length j_call v_call cdr3_aa
16 TRBJ1-5 TRBV4-2 CASSQISGSSNQPQHF
19 TRBJ2-6 TRBV7-9 CASSTPPGQGFTGANVLTF
12 TRBJ2-2 TRBV29-1 CSVEQGSGELFF
14 TRBJ2-1 TRBV18 CASSPVSGGNEQFF
13 TRBJ2-1 TRBV3-1 CASSQPGRGFQFF
14 TRBJ2-1 TRBV6-1 CASSMAVAGNEQFF
16 TRBJ2-1 TRBV20-1 CSAGIQARRSYNEQFF
17 TRBJ2-7 TRBV20-1 CSASGTGGAGWGYEQYF
14 TRBJ2-5 TRBV27 CASSFWGAQETQYF
14 TRBJ1-4 TRBV25-1 CASREGGPNEKLFF
14 TRBJ2-3 TRBV30 CAWMFGGGPVTQYF
15 TRBJ2-5 TRBV7-9 CASTNLRADQETQYF
17 TRBJ2-6 TRBV7-9 CASSLQGASSGANVLTF
14 TRBJ2-7 TRBV28 CASSPGGGSNEQYF
16 TRBJ2-2 TRBV15 CATSRDRGRVVGELFF
15 TRBJ2-1 TRBV6-5 CASSYSQASYNEQFF
11 TRBJ2-7 TRBV29-1 CSADRDYEQYF